The 18 T cell receptor beta chains below were found in one sample sequenced in a study of blood T cell repertoires in COVID-19. Sequencing was performed with immunoSEQ multiplex PCR; in TCRdb, only in-frame clones are kept and a portion is missing. The table has 110,000 to 150,000 clones, around 81% seen once. What was sequenced was peripheral blood. The receptors originated from a human donor in a cohort sampled during active COVID-19.

The chain is built from TRBV6-5 and TRBJ2-7; 9 bases map to TRBD1. The CDR3 has 14 residues. The germline V gene has CDR1 MNHEY and CDR2 SVGAGI. After removal of 6 bases from V and 3 bases from J, the junction contained 6 bases not matched to a gene. CDR3 amino acids: CASSAGTGSYEQYF. The DNA for the CDR3 is TGTGCCAGCAGCGCCGGGACAGGGAGCTACGAGCAGTACTTC.

The CDR3 coding sequence is TGTGCCAGCAGTCAACAGGGGACTAATGAAAAACTGTTTTTT. Its protein is CASSQQGTNEKLFF. This rearrangement joins TRBV7-9 to TRBJ1-4; 7 bases align to TRBD1. The CDR3 sequence is 14 residues long. After removal of 6 bases from V and 2 bases from J, the junction contained 3 bases not matched to a gene. Per the germline V gene, CDR1 is SEHNR and CDR2 is FQNEAQ (reference sequence).

The V and J genes are TRBV27 and TRBJ1-5; 7 nucleotides line up with TRBD1. Germline values: CDR1 MNHEY, CDR2 SMNVEV (reference sequence). The V gene end was trimmed by 5 bases and the J gene end by 2 bases; junction bases not matched to a gene: 9. The CDR3 consists of 16 residues. The CDR3 region is CASSLNRDSGNQPQHF. The CDR3 coding sequence is TGTGCCAGCAGTCTCAACCGGGACAGCGGCAATCAGCCCCAGCATTTT.

The chain combines TRBV12-3 or TRBV12-4 with TRBJ2-5; 7 positions match TRBD2. Trimming cost V 6 bases and J 5 bases; bases outside gene matches: 6. This CDR3 contains 13 residues. In nucleotides, the CDR3 is TGTGCCAGCAGGCGGGGGATGCGGGAGACCCAGTACTTC. It codes for CASRRGMRETQYF.

This clone was observed a few times. Written as DNA, the CDR3 is TGCGCCAGCAGCCCCCCAGGGGAGGGCGAGCAGTACTTC. It encodes CASSPPGEGEQYF. This chain connects TRBV5-1 to TRBJ2-7; the D gene is possibly TRBD2 (7 bases). V was shortened by 4 bases and J by 6 bases, with 14 bases between the two germline ends. The CDR3 sequence is 13 residues long. The V gene's germline CDR1 is SGHRS and CDR2 YFSETQ.

This rearrangement joins TRBV6-2 or TRBV6-3 to TRBJ2-3; 8 nucleotides align to TRBD2. The CDR3 has 17 residues. Germline loops: CDR1 MNHEY, CDR2 SVGEGT. The V segment lost 2 bases and the J segment 5 bases; nucleotides outside the gene matches: 12. The DNA for the CDR3 is TGTGCCAGCAGTTACGGTGTCGCTAGCGGGTCAGGAGATACGCAGTATTTT. This codes for CASSYGVASGSGDTQYF.

This clone showed up just a few times. V and J are TRBV24-1 and TRBJ1-1; D remains unclear. The germline V and J ends were trimmed by 9 bases and 4 bases, with 17 bases remaining between them. Germline loops: CDR1 KGHDR, CDR2 SFDVKD. CDR3 length: 14 amino acids. The CDR3: CATRGSIPATEAFF. DNA for the CDR3: TGTGCCACCCGAGGGTCCATTCCTGCCACTGAAGCTTTCTTT.

The V and J genes are TRBV6-6 and TRBJ2-7; 10 nucleotides line up with TRBD1. CDR1 MNHNY and CDR2 SVGAGI come from the germline V gene (reference sequence). This CDR3 contains 15 residues. V trimming: 5 bases; J trimming: 0 bases; junction bases outside the gene matches: 4. The CDR3 bases are TGTGCCAGCAGTCCGACAGGGGGCGCCTCCTACGAGCAGTACTTC. Protein sequence: CASSPTGGASYEQYF.

With respect to this clone: Other DNA sequences of this sample code for an identical CDR3. This chain joins TRBV5-1 and TRBJ2-7, with TRBD1 matching 11 bases. The ends lost 7 bases at V and 3 bases at J; junction bases unmatched: 6. Germline V gene sequence: CDR1 SGHRS, CDR2 YFSETQ. The CDR3 has 14 amino acids. The CDR3 loop is CASRPGTGGYEQYF. CDR3 bases: TGCGCCAGCCGCCCCGGGACAGGGGGCTACGAGCAGTACTTC.

This chain joins TRBV7-2 and TRBJ1-2, with D uncertain. The CDR3 is 15 amino acids. Germline CDR1 is SGHTA and CDR2 is FQGNSA. Deletions cut 1 base from V and 7 bases from J, with 16 bases between. CDR3 coding DNA: TGTGCCAGCAGCTTAGGGTGGTTAGGGAGAGGTGGCTACACCTTC. Translation gives CASSLGWLGRGGYTF.

The J gene is TRBJ2-1, the V gene TRBV6-1, with 10 bases aligning to TRBD1. In germline, CDR1 is MNHNS, CDR2 SASEGT. This CDR3 comprises 17 residues. J lost 1 base, V lost 4 bases, and 7 bases had no gene match. The CDR3 here is CASSVSGTGVSYNEQFF. The DNA of the CDR3 is TGTGCCAGCAGTGTATCCGGGACAGGGGTTTCCTACAATGAGCAGTTCTTC.

The J gene is TRBJ1-6, the V gene TRBV18; TRBD1 matches 7 bases. Germline V gives CDR1 KGHSH, CDR2 LQKENI. Trimming at V came to 4 bases and at J to 9 bases, leaving 6 bases not matched to a gene. There are 14 residues in the CDR3. The CDR3 DNA reads as TGTGCCAGCTCACTAACAGGGGTGGGTTCACCCCTCCACTTT. Translating it yields CASSLTGVGSPLHF.

This sequence joins TRBV18 and TRBJ1-6; no definite D call. CDR3 length: 15 amino acids. In germline, CDR1 is KGHSH, CDR2 LQKENI. V shed 2 bases and J shed 9 bases, with 14 bases lying between them. Here the CDR3 reads CASSPNPTGGSPLHF. The CDR3 nucleotides are TGTGCCAGCTCACCAAATCCAACGGGAGGTTCACCCCTCCACTTT.

This chain uses TRBV7-9 with TRBJ2-7; possibly TRBD2 for D (6 bases). The CDR3 has 12 amino acids. Germline V CDR1 and CDR2: SEHNR, FQNEAQ (reference sequence). V was trimmed by 5 bases and J by 4 bases, leaving 9 bases between them. The CDR3 sequence is CASSPRGYEQYF. In nucleotides, the CDR3 is TGTGCCAGCAGCCCCCGGGGGTACGAGCAGTACTTC.

The chain employs TRBV5-4 and TRBJ2-5; a possible D gene is TRBD1 (7 bases). V was trimmed by 3 bases and J by 5 bases, leaving 14 bases between them. The CDR3 has 14 amino acids. CDR1 and CDR2 (germline): SGHNT, YYREEE (reference sequence). The CDR3 here is CASSYSGGQETQYF. For the CDR3, the DNA is TGTGCCAGCAGCTACTCAGGGGGGCAGGAGACCCAGTACTTC.

The chain joins TRBV9 to TRBJ2-1; 8 bases line up with TRBD2. This CDR3 is 18 amino acids long. V was pared by 3 bases and J by 1 base, with 12 bases of the junction left unmatched. The germline V gene has CDR1 SGDLS and CDR2 YYNGEE. For the CDR3, the DNA is TGTGCCAGCAGCGGCCAACGGGGAGCGGGAGAGTCCTACAATGAGCAGTTCTTC. Protein sequence: CASSGQRGAGESYNEQFF.

The rearrangement links TRBV18 to TRBJ2-7, with TRBD2 matching over 12 bases. J lost 5 bases, V lost 0 bases, and 5 bases had no gene match. This CDR3 comprises 16 residues. From germline, CDR1 is KGHSH and CDR2 LQKENI. The CDR3 loop reads CASSPPTSGSIHEQYF. The CDR3 coding sequence is TGTGCCAGCTCACCACCGACTAGCGGGAGTATCCACGAGCAGTACTTC.

This chain links TRBV5-1 with TRBJ1-2, with TRBD1 matching over 8 bases. CDR1 SGHRS and CDR2 YFSETQ come from the germline V gene. J gave up 3 bases and V 3 bases, and 10 bases lay outside the gene matches. The CDR3 loop spans 16 amino acids. CDR3 nucleotides: TGCGCCAGCAGCTCAGACCCCAGGGGGCTGGACTATGGCTACACCTTC. This codes for CASSSDPRGLDYGYTF.